This T cell receptor (beta chain) was identified in a study of CD8 T cells in ankylosing spondylitis. With molecular barcodes, quantitative 5'-RACE was used to make the TCR beta libraries. TCRdb processed the 5' RACE reads anew with MiXCR; each CDR3 protein has one entry. The profile shows approximately 30,000 distinct CDR3 sequences, 7.2% of them singletons. Trimming cost V 0 bases and J 0 bases, with 8 bases left between them. Germline assignment: CDR1 DFQATT and CDR2 SNEGSKA (reference sequence). The CDR3 is 14 amino acids. Study findings and constraints: What appeared characteristic of ankylosing spondylitis blood was a TCR beta motif of eight highly homologous variants. Previous work reported some of these motif variants in the synovial fluid and blood of reactive arthritis. In ankylosing spondylitis patients, matched synovial fluid reportedly showed significant enrichment of disease-linked clones.

Ten or more counts support this clonotype. Antigen specificity is unknown. The sequenced sample consisted of blood, either unsorted or a sorted T cell fraction (not recorded which). The chain links TRBV20-1 to TRBJ1-1, with D hard to call. The clonotype originates from a male donor with ankylosing spondylitis or in good health (not recorded which). DNA for the CDR3: TGCAGTGCTAGAGATGCGGGGTTGAACACTGAAGCTTTCTTT. Protein sequence: CSARDAGLNTEAFF.